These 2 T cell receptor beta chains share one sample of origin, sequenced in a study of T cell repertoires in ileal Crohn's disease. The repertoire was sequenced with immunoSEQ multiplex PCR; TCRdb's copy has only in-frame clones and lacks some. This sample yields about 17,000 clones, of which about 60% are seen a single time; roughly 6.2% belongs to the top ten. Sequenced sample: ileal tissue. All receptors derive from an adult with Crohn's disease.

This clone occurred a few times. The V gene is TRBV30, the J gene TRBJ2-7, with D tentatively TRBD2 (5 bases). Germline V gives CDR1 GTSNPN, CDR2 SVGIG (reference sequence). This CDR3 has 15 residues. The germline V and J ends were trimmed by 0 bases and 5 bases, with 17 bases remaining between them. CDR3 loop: CAWSVNSGSLNEQYF. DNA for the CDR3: TGTGCCTGGAGTGTGAATTCGGGGTCCCTCAACGAGCAGTACTTC.

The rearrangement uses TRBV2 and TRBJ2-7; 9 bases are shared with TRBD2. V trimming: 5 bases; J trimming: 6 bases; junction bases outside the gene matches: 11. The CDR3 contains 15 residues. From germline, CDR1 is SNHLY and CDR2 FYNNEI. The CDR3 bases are TGTGCCAGCAGTTGGGGACTAGCCGGTATCCGCGAGCAGTACTTC. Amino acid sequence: CASSWGLAGIREQYF.